A single sample gave rise to the 20 T cell receptor beta chains below, sequenced in a study of blood T cell repertoires in COVID-19. Libraries were prepared by immunoSEQ multiplex PCR; TCRdb keeps only in-frame clonotypes and omits some of them. The sample has about 280,000 clones, less than 95% seen once. The specimen was PBMCs or T cells enriched from blood (not recorded which). The receptor set was obtained from a man aged 35-49 years who had been exposed to COVID-19.

The rearrangement links TRBV10-3 to TRBJ2-1; weak D call: TRBD1 (6 bases). Germline CDR1 and CDR2: ENHRY and SYGVKD. V was trimmed by 6 bases and J by 4 bases, leaving 13 bases between them. The CDR3 has 14 residues. The CDR3 region has the DNA TGTGCCATCAGCTCCGGGACAAGGTACAATGAGCAGTTCTTC. It encodes CAISSGTRYNEQFF.

This clone came up a few times. The rearrangement links TRBV28 to TRBJ1-1; D not certain. The germline gives CDR1 MDHEN, CDR2 SYDVKM. Trimming cost V 3 bases and J 6 bases, with 11 bases left between them. The CDR3 runs to 13 residues. CDR3 DNA: TGTGCCAGCAGTTTTGTTGTGGCCTCTGAAGCTTTCTTT. It specifies CASSFVVASEAFF. Using reference TRBV28 and TRBJ1-1 for the parts outside the CDR3, the full variable domain is DVKVTQSSRYLVKRTGEKVFLECVQDMDHENMFWYRQDPGLGLRLIYFSYDVKMKEKGDIPEGYSVSREKKERFSLILESASTNQTSMYLCASSFVVASEAFFGQGTRLTVV.

The DNA for the CDR3 is TGTGCCAGTAGTACGACAGATCTCAATGAAAAACTGTTTTTT. Amino acid sequence: CASSTTDLNEKLFF. The J gene is TRBJ1-4, the V gene TRBV19; tentative D call: TRBD1 (5 bases). There are 14 residues in the CDR3. From germline, CDR1 is LNHDA and CDR2 SQIVND (reference sequence). V lost 4 bases to trimming and J lost 5 bases, with 11 bases between them.

The chain has TRBV4-1 and TRBJ2-3; 7 nucleotides line up with TRBD2. Germline V CDR1 and CDR2: MGHRA, YSYEKL. V shed 1 base, J shed 5 bases, and the junction held 18 bases outside the gene matches. CDR3 length: 19 amino acids. The CDR3, as DNA: TGCGCCAGCAGCCAAGGTTACGGCACGGGAGGCCCGACTGGAGATACGCAGTATTTT. Protein: CASSQGYGTGGPTGDTQYF.

The rearrangement uses TRBV28 and TRBJ2-7; a possible D gene is TRBD2 (6 bases). V was clipped by 7 bases and J by 6 bases, with 19 bases between them. Germline V gene lookup returns CDR1 MDHEN and CDR2 SYDVKM. This CDR3 has 14 amino acids. The CDR3 loop reads CASNRAGRVGEQYF. The CDR3 DNA is TGTGCCAGCAATCGGGCGGGGCGGGTCGGCGAGCAGTACTTC. Using reference TRBV28 and TRBJ2-7 for the parts outside the CDR3, the full variable domain is DVKVTQSSRYLVKRTGEKVFLECVQDMDHENMFWYRQDPGLGLRLIYFSYDVKMKEKGDIPEGYSVSREKKERFSLILESASTNQTSMYLCASNRAGRVGEQYFGPGTRLTVT.

J is TRBJ1-2 and V is TRBV27; 10 nucleotides agree with TRBD1. V gave up 5 bases and J gave up 6 bases; unmatched junction bases: 9. Germline CDR1 reads MNHEY; CDR2 reads SMNVEV (reference sequence). This CDR3 has 15 amino acids. CDR3: CASSKPGQGKDGYTF. The CDR3 coding sequence is TGTGCCAGCAGTAAACCGGGACAGGGGAAAGATGGCTACACCTTC.

V and J are TRBV28 and TRBJ2-5; D might be TRBD2 (5 bases). CDR1 and CDR2 (germline): MDHEN, SYDVKM. This CDR3 contains 13 residues. The V and J ends lost 7 bases and 3 bases respectively, with 12 bases between them. The CDR3 sequence is CASTTGIEETQYF. DNA for the CDR3: TGTGCCAGCACCACCGGGATAGAAGAGACCCAGTACTTC.

This chain joins TRBV3-1 (or the pseudogene TRBV3-2) and TRBJ2-2, with 8 bases fitting TRBD1. The V gene's germline CDR1 is LGHDT and CDR2 YNNKEL (reference sequence). CDR3 length equals 15 residues. Unmatched junction bases numbered 7, after V lost 3 bases and J lost 7 bases. The CDR3, as DNA: TGTGCCAGCAGCCATGAACAGGGGGTCGGCGGGGAGCTGTTTTTT. Translating gives CASSHEQGVGGELFF.

A few counts support this clone. This sequence joins TRBV29-1 and TRBJ2-7; D may be TRBD1 (6 bases). The germline CDR1 and CDR2 sequences are SQVTM and ANQGSEA. V dropped 4 bases and J dropped 2 bases, with 12 bases sitting between them. This CDR3 region has 13 residues. Here the CDR3 DNA reads TGCAGCGTTGTGGGGCAGGGGACCTACGAGCAGTACTTC. This sequence encodes CSVVGQGTYEQYF.

V is TRBV3-1 (or the pseudogene TRBV3-2) and J is TRBJ1-6; D unresolved. Between the trimmed V and J ends, which lost 2 bases and 0 bases, there was a span of 17 bases. Per germline, CDR1 LGHDT and CDR2 YNNKEL (reference sequence). CDR3 length equals 19 residues. The CDR3 DNA sequence: TGTGCCAGCAGCCAACGGCCCCGATGGGCAGACTCCTATAATTCACCCCTCCACTTT. Translation gives CASSQRPRWADSYNSPLHF.

This clone was counted a single time. The gene calls are TRBV6-4 and TRBJ2-1; the D gene is possibly TRBD1 (5 bases). The CDR3 extends over 16 amino acids. Germline CDR1 is MRHNA and CDR2 is SNTAGT. V lost 1 base to trimming and J lost 0 bases, with 10 bases between them. As DNA, the CDR3 is TGTGCCAGCAGTGACTTTGGGGCGAGCTCCTACAATGAGCAGTTCTTC. Translated, it gives CASSDFGASSYNEQFF.

This chain joins TRBV29-1 and TRBJ1-2, with D maybe TRBD1 (5 bases). The CDR3 length is 13 residues. Germline CDR1 SQVTM, CDR2 ANQGSEA. Trimming cost V 4 bases and J 4 bases, with 13 bases left between them. The CDR3 DNA follows: TGCAGCGTTGGCCAGGGTGTAATCTATGGCTACACCTTC. Protein: CSVGQGVIYGYTF.

The genes are TRBV28 and TRBJ1-2; 10 nucleotides align to TRBD1. Germline-derived CDR1 and CDR2 are MDHEN and SYDVKM. The CDR3 spans 16 residues. The V and J ends lost 2 bases and 3 bases, in that order; junction bases with no gene match: 6. Here the CDR3 reads CASSLVGTGADYGYTF. The CDR3 region has the DNA TGTGCCAGCAGTTTAGTAGGGACAGGGGCCGACTATGGCTACACCTTC.

This chain joins TRBV7-9 and TRBJ1-1; D is ambiguous. V was cut by 1 base and J by 0 bases, with 6 bases left in between. CDR1 is SEHNR, CDR2 FQNEAQ, per germline (reference sequence). The CDR3 is 14 amino acids. CDR3 residues: CASSLESVNTEAFF. The CDR3 DNA is TGTGCCAGCAGCTTAGAGAGCGTGAACACTGAAGCTTTCTTT. Combining the CDR3 with reference TRBV7-9 and TRBJ1-1 gives the whole variable domain DTGVSQNPRHKITKRGQNVTFRCDPISEHNRLYWYRQTLGQGPEFLTYFQNEAQLEKSRLLSDRFSAERPKGSFSTLEIQRTEQGDSAMYLCASSLESVNTEAFFGQGTRLTVV.

The gene calls are TRBV19 and TRBJ1-5; no clear D gene. Trimming took off 7 bases at V and 0 bases at J, with 13 bases between the two ends. The CDR3 has 15 amino acids. Germline V CDR1 and CDR2: LNHDA, SQIVND (reference sequence). DNA of the CDR3: TGTGCCAGTACCAAGGCGGCGTATAGCAATCAGCCCCAGCATTTT. Encoded protein: CASTKAAYSNQPQHF. The variable domain in full, completed from reference TRBV19 and TRBJ1-5, reads DGGITQSPKYLFRKEGQNVTLSCEQNLNHDAMYWYRQDPGQGLRLIYYSQIVNDFQKGDIAEGYSVSREKKESFPLTVTSAQKNPTAFYLCASTKAAYSNQPQHFGDGTRLSIL.

V gene TRBV4-1 combines with J gene TRBJ2-3; weak D call: TRBD1 (5 bases). CDR3 size: 16 residues. Trimming stripped 0 bases from V and 6 bases from J, with 16 bases between. Germline CDR1 reads MGHRA; CDR2 reads YSYEKL. In DNA, the CDR3 is TGCGCCAGCAGCCAAGAAAGGAACCCAGGGCGGGATACGCAGTATTTT. It encodes CASSQERNPGRDTQYF.

The rearrangement uses TRBV2 and TRBJ1-3; D may be TRBD1 (5 bases). The germline CDR1 and CDR2 sequences are SNHLY and FYNNEI. V was pared by 10 bases and J by 2 bases, with 9 bases between. This CDR3 comprises 12 residues. This CDR3 is CATRGAGNTIYF. The CDR3 DNA sequence: TGTGCCACTCGGGGGGCTGGAAACACCATATATTTT. Full variable domain (remainder filled in from reference TRBV2 and TRBJ1-3): EPEVTQTPSHQVTQMGQEVILRCVPISNHLYFYWYRQILGQKVEFLVSFYNNEISEKSEIFDDQFSVERPDGSNFTLKIRSTKLEDSAMYFCATRGAGNTIYFGEGSWLTVV.

The rearrangement joins TRBV7-9 to TRBJ2-7, with 11 bases that match TRBD2. V lost 6 bases, J lost 4 bases, and 14 bases stayed unmatched. Germline CDR1 SEHNR, CDR2 FQNEAQ (reference sequence). This CDR3 is built from 17 residues. DNA of the CDR3: TGTGCCAGCAGTCAGGTACTAGCGGGAGCGAATTTGTACGAGCAGTACTTC. Protein sequence: CASSQVLAGANLYEQYF.

The chain has TRBV7-9 and TRBJ1-1; TRBD1 agrees at 9 bases. This CDR3 is built from 14 residues. After removal of 5 bases from V and 1 base from J, the junction contained 2 bases not matched to a gene. Germline V gene sequence: CDR1 SEHNR, CDR2 FQNEAQ (reference sequence). The CDR3 DNA sequence: TGTGCCAGCAGCCGGACAGGGGCGAACACTGAAGCTTTCTTT. Its translation: CASSRTGANTEAFF.

The chain joins TRBV5-1 to TRBJ1-2, with TRBD1 as a possible D gene (5 bases). Germline assignment: CDR1 SGHRS and CDR2 YFSETQ. V lost 2 bases and J 0 bases, leaving 8 bases between the germline ends. CDR3 length: 14 residues. CDR3 sequence (DNA): TGCGCCAGCAGCTTCAGGGTTACTAACTATGGCTACACCTTC. Amino acids: CASSFRVTNYGYTF.